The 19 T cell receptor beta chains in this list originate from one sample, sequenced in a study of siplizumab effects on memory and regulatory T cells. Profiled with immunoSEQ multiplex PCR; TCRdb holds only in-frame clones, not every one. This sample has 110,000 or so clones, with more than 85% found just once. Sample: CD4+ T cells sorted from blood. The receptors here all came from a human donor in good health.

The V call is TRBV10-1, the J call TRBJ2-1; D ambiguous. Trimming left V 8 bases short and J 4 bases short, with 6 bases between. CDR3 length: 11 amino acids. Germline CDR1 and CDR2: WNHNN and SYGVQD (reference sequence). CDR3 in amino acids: CASPRYNEQFF. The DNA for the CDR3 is TGCGCCAGCCCCCGGTACAATGAGCAGTTCTTC.

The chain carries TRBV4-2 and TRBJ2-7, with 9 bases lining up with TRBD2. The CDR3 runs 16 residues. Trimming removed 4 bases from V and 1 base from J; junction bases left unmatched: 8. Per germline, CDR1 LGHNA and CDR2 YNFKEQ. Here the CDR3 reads CASSLTLAGSSYEQYF. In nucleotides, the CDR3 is TGTGCCAGCAGCCTAACTCTAGCGGGGAGTTCCTACGAGCAGTACTTC.

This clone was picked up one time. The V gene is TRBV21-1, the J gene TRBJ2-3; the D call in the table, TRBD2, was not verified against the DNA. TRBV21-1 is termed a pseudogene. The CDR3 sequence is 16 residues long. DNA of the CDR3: TGTGCCAGCAGTCTCAGGACTAGCGGGGGCACAGATACGCAGTATTTT. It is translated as CASSLRTSGGTDTQYF.

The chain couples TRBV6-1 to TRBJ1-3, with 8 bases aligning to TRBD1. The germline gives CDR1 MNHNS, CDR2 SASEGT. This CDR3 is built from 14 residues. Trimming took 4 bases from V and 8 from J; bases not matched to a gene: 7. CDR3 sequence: CASSVRTGWDTIYF. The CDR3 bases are TGTGCCAGCAGTGTTCGGACAGGGTGGGACACCATATATTTT.

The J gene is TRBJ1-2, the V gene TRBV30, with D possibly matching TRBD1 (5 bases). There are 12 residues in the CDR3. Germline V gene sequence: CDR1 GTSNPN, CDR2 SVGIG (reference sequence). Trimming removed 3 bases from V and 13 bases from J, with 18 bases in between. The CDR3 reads CAWSPTPGTLTF. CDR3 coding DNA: TGTGCCTGGAGCCCTACCCCCGGGACCCTCACCTTC.

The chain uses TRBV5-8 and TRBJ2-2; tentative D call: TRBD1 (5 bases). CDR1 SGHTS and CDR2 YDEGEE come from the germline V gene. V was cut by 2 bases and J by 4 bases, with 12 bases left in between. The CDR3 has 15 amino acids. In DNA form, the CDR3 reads TGTGCCAGCAGCTTTCAGGGAATGGTCACCGGGGAGCTGTTTTTT. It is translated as CASSFQGMVTGELFF.

The CDR3 coding sequence is TGTGCCATCAGTGAGACAGGGGGTCAGCCCCAGCATTTT. The encoded protein is CAISETGGQPQHF. J is TRBJ1-5 and V is TRBV10-3; 8 bases agree with TRBD1. The CDR3 covers 13 residues. Germline V gives CDR1 ENHRY, CDR2 SYGVKD. Germline trimming cut 2 bases from V and 6 bases from J; bases unmatched to any gene: 0.

The CDR3 sequence is CSVMGTSGRNEQFF. As DNA, the CDR3 is TGCAGCGTAATGGGGACTAGCGGCCGCAATGAGCAGTTCTTC. The chain is built from TRBV29-1 and TRBJ2-1; 11 bases agree with TRBD2. With 6 bases clipped from V and 6 bases from J, the junction kept 7 bases outside the gene matches. The germline gives CDR1 SQVTM, CDR2 ANQGSEA. The CDR3 loop spans 14 amino acids.

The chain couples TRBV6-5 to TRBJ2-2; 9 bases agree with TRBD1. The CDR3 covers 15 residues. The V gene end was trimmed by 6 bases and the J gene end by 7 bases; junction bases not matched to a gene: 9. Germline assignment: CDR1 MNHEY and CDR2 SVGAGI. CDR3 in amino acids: CASSTGTGKIGELFF. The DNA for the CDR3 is TGTGCCAGCAGCACCGGGACAGGGAAGATCGGGGAGCTGTTTTTT.

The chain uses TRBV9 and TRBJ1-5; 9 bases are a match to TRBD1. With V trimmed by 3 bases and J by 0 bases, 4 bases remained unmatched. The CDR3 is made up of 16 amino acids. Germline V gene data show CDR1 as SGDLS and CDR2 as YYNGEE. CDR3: CASSEGTGYSNQPQHF. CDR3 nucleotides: TGTGCCAGCAGCGAGGGGACAGGGTATAGCAATCAGCCCCAGCATTTT.

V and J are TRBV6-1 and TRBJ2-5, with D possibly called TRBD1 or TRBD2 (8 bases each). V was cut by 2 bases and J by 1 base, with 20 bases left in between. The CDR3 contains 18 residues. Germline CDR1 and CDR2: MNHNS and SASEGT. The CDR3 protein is CASSELQGAGGLQETQYF. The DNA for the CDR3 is TGTGCCAGCAGTGAACTCCAGGGGGCGGGAGGCCTCCAAGAGACCCAGTACTTC.

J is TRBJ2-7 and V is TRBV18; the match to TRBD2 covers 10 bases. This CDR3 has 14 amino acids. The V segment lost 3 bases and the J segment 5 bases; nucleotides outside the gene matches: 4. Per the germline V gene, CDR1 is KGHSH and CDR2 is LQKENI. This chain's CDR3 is CASSPLAGANEQYF. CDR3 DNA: TGTGCCAGCTCACCCCTAGCGGGAGCCAACGAGCAGTACTTC.

CDR3: CASSQEGDRRNIQYF. The CDR3 bases are TGCGCCAGCAGCCAAGAGGGGGACAGGAGAAACATTCAGTACTTC. The rearrangement uses TRBV4-1 and TRBJ2-4, with 8 positions matching TRBD1. The V gene's germline CDR1 is MGHRA and CDR2 YSYEKL. CDR3 length: 15 residues. Trimming at V came to 0 bases and at J to 6 bases, leaving 4 bases not matched to a gene.

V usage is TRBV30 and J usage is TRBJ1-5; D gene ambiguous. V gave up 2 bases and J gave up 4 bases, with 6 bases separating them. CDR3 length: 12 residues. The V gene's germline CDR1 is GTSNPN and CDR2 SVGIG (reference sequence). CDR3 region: CAWSPGNQPQHF. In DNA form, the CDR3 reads TGTGCCTGGAGTCCGGGTAATCAGCCCCAGCATTTT.

This CDR3 is CASSFTGVSGNTIYF. DNA of the CDR3: TGTGCCAGCAGTTTTACGGGGGTCTCTGGAAACACCATATATTTT. The V and J genes are TRBV27 and TRBJ1-3, with a possible D match to TRBD1 (5 bases). The CDR3 sequence is 15 residues long. The germline CDR1 and CDR2 sequences are MNHEY and SMNVEV (reference sequence). With 3 bases removed from V and 0 bases from J, the gap between germline ends came to 9 bases.

The CDR3 DNA sequence: TGTGCCAGCAGCCGAGACAGCCCTGGAAACACCATATATTTT. It yields the protein CASSRDSPGNTIYF. This chain links TRBV7-2 with TRBJ1-3; tentatively, D is TRBD1 (5 bases). V lost 5 bases and J lost 2, with 10 bases in between. Looked up from germline, CDR1 is SGHTA and CDR2 is FQGNSA. There are 14 residues in the CDR3.

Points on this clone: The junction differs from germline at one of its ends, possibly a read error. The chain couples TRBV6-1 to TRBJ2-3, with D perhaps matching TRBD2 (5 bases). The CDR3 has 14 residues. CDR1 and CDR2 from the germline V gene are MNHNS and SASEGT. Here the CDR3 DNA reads TGTGCCAGCAGTGAATCTAGCAGCACGGATACGCAGTATTTT. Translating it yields CASSESSSTDTQYF.

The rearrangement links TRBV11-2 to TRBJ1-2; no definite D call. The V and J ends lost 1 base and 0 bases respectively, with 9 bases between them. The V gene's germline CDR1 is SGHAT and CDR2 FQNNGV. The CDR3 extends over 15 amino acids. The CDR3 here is CASSLVAGANYGYTF. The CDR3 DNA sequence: TGTGCCAGCAGCTTAGTGGCCGGAGCTAACTATGGCTACACCTTC.

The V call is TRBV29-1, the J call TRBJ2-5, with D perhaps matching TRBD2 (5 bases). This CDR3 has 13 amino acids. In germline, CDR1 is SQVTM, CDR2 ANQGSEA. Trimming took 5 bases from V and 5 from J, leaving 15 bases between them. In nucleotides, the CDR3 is TGCAGCGTTCTCGGCCGGGAATGGGAGACCCAGTACTTC. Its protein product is CSVLGREWETQYF.